A few counts support the clone carrying this TCR beta chain. Its antigen is undetermined. Quantitative 5'-RACE with molecular barcodes generated TCR beta libraries. MiXCR was run by TCRdb on the 5' RACE reads, yielding one entry per CDR3 protein. Among some 140,000 distinct CDR3 sequences, 7.5% to 9.5% were seen once, and the ten largest hold roughly 8%. This sample stems from a study of CD8 T cells in ankylosing spondylitis. Germline V gene lookup returns CDR1 MDHEN and CDR2 SYDVKM. The CDR3 spans 14 residues. Study findings and constraints: A TCR beta motif made of fewer than ten highly homologous variants seemed typical of ankylosing spondylitis blood. There were earlier reports of some motif variants in reactive arthritis synovial fluid and blood. Reportedly, disease-linked clones are significantly enriched in ankylosing spondylitis patients' matched synovial fluid.

This TCR was recovered from a male donor with ankylosing spondylitis. Sequenced: synovial fluid, either unsorted or a sorted T cell fraction (not recorded which). This rearrangement joins TRBV28 to TRBJ1-6, with D possibly being TRBD1 (6 bases). This CDR3 is CVSRGYVPNSPLHF. Here the CDR3 DNA reads TGTGTTAGCAGGGGATATGTTCCAAATTCACCCCTCCACTTT.